The T cell receptor beta chain described here comes from a study of OX40 agonist ivuxolimab in advanced cancers. Details on this clone: Antigen: not known.

Study-level results: Specificity for antigen went undetermined in the expanded peripheral T cells.

The repertoire was sequenced with immunoSEQ multiplex PCR; TCRdb's copy has only in-frame clones and lacks some. The sample lists around 16,000 clones; about 88% were seen once. Trimming removed 0 bases from V and 2 bases from J, with 8 bases in between. The CDR3 is 14 residues long. Germline V gene data show CDR1 as MGHRA and CDR2 as YSYEKL. The origin of this receptor is an adult with an advanced solid tumor such as melanoma, head and neck, liver or kidney cancer. Material: CD4+ or CD8+ T cells sorted from blood, obtained in a trial of the OX40 agonist ivuxolimab. The chain is built from TRBV4-1 and TRBJ2-7, with TRBD1 as a possible D gene (6 bases). The CDR3 loop reads CASSQDRGPYEQYF. The CDR3 region has the DNA TGCGCCAGCAGCCAAGACAGGGGCCCCTACGAGCAGTACTTC.